This T cell receptor beta chain was obtained from a study of T-cell memory formation after mild COVID-19. Whole-study context: Most TCR clusters belonged to a single donor. Study-wide results and limits: The second-wave clones peaking on day 37 were not confirmed as SARS-CoV-2-specific. CD4+ contracting clones were found mainly in CM and EM, and CD8+ ones in EMRA.

TCRdb re-called the 5' RACE reads with MiXCR, one entry per CDR3 protein. Seen here are 120,000 to 150,000 distinct CDR3 sequences, around 14% observed once, and the top ten hold about 30%. This clonotype was detected a few times. The antigen remains undetermined. Germline lookup yields CDR1 SGDLS and CDR2 YYNGEE. The junction had 3 bases not matched to a gene; V was cut back by 3 bases and J by 2 bases. The CDR3 length is 14 residues. The sample comprised PBMCs or a T cell subset sorted from them (not recorded which). The receptor's source is an adult woman who had mild COVID-19 (a few samples of this study predate the infection). Cell type and time point are not known. V and J are TRBV9 and TRBJ2-7, with 9 bases that match TRBD1. The CDR3 reads CASSDGDRAYEQYF. Written as DNA, the CDR3 is TGTGCCAGCAGCGATGGGGACAGGGCCTACGAGCAGTACTTC.